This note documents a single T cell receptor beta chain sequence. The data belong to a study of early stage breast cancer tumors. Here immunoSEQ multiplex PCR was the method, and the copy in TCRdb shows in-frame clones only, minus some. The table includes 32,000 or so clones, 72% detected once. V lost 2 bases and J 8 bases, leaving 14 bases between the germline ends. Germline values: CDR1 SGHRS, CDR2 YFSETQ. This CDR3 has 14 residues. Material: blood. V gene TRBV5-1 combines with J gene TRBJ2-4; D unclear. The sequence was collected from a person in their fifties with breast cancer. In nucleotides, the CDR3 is TGCGCCAGCAGCTTTACGGGCACTAAGGACATTCAGTACTTC. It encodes CASSFTGTKDIQYF.